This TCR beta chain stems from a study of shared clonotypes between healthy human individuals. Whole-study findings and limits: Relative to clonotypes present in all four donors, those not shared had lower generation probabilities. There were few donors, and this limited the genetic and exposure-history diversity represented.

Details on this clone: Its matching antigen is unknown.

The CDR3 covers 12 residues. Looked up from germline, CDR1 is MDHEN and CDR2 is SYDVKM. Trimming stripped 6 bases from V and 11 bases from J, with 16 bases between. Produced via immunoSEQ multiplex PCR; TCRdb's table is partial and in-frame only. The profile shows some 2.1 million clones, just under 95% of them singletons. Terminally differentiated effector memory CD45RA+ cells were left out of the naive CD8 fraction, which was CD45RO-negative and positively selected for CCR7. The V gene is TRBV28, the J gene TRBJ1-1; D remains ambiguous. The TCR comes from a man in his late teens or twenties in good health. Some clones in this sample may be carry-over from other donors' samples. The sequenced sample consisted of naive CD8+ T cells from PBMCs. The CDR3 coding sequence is TGTGCCAGCAGCATCTGGTCCCGGGAGGCTTTCTTT. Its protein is CASSIWSREAFF.